The present T cell receptor (beta chain) was sequenced within a study of CD8+ T cells in alopecia areata. The CDR3 extends over 13 amino acids. Germline CDR1 reads SQVTM; CDR2 reads ANQGSEA. J was trimmed by 7 bases and V by 6 bases; bases with no gene match: 10. The sequencing template was cDNA reverse transcribed from extracted RNA. Using immunoSEQ multiplex PCR, the repertoire was profiled, and TCRdb retains in-frame clones only, with some absent. The sample shows about 180,000 clones, about 53% of them seen only once. The sample's treatment: oral pan-JAK inhibitor, 5-10 mg twice daily. This clone was found a few times.

The sample in question was CD8+ T cells sorted from blood, obtained at week 24, from a patient treated with tofacitinib. The chain recombines TRBV29-1 with TRBJ1-1, with TRBD1 matching over 8 bases. The TCR comes from a human donor with alopecia areata. The CDR3 nucleotides are TGCAGCGTAACGCAGGGGGCTAGGGTTGAAGCTTTCTTT. Protein: CSVTQGARVEAFF.